Below, 31 T cell receptor beta chains from the same sample are listed, as sequenced in a study of post-analysis software for immune sequencing data. Study results and limitations: Included in a set of roughly 5 TRBV segments more frequent in patients than controls were TRBV5-6, TRBV5-1 and TRBV20-1.

The TCR beta cDNA libraries contained unique molecular identifiers. In TCRdb, the PCR reads were re-called with MiXCR into one record per CDR3 protein. This table holds around 700,000 distinct CDR3 sequences, 55% to 70% found once. For these TCRs, the target antigens are not known. Source material: blood. The receptor source for this set is a girl aged 2 to 9 with multiple sclerosis.

This chain links TRBV6-2 or TRBV6-3 with TRBJ2-7, with D maybe TRBD2 (6 bases). The V end lost 4 bases, the J end lost 3 bases, and 19 bases lay between the germline ends. CDR1 and CDR2 from the germline V gene are MNHEY and SVGEGT. The CDR3 totals 16 residues. Written as DNA, the CDR3 is TGTGCCAGCAGTTGGCCCCTAACCGGGGGAGGCTACGAGCAGTACTTC. Its protein is CASSWPLTGGGYEQYF.

The V gene is TRBV29-1, the J gene TRBJ2-3; tentatively, D is TRBD2 (7 bases). CDR1 SQVTM and CDR2 ANQGSEA come from the germline V gene. The CDR3 length is 14 residues. V was clipped by 3 bases and J by 8 bases, with 18 bases between them. The CDR3 spells CSVEAGEGGGTQYF. CDR3 nucleotide sequence: TGCAGCGTTGAGGCGGGAGAGGGAGGGGGTACGCAGTATTTT.

The chain combines TRBV5-1 with TRBJ2-1, with 10 bases lining up with TRBD2. This CDR3 spans 16 amino acids. The V gene end was trimmed by 4 bases and the J gene end by 5 bases; junction bases not matched to a gene: 9. Germline lookup yields CDR1 SGHRS and CDR2 YFSETQ. CDR3 nucleotide sequence: TGCGCCAGCAGCCAGTTGAGCGGGAGGGTGGACAATGAGCAGTTCTTC. Translation: CASSQLSGRVDNEQFF.

This sequence joins TRBV6-1 and TRBJ2-7; D call uncertain. Trimming took 2 bases from V and 5 from J, leaving 7 bases between them. Germline V gene sequence: CDR1 MNHNS, CDR2 SASEGT. The CDR3 length is 12 residues. The CDR3 nucleotides read TGTGCCAGCAGTGAACTTGGGGACGAGCAGTACTTC. Its translation: CASSELGDEQYF.

This clonotype was seen just once. The chain uses TRBV7-9 and TRBJ2-7; D uncertain. Trimming cost V 5 bases and J 1 base, with 9 bases left between them. Germline CDR1 reads SEHNR; CDR2 reads FQNEAQ (reference sequence). The CDR3 sequence is 13 residues long. The CDR3 reads CASSPPTSYEQYF. The CDR3, as DNA: TGTGCCAGCAGCCCCCCCACTTCCTACGAGCAGTACTTC.

The chain joins TRBV12-3 or TRBV12-4 to TRBJ2-1; 7 nucleotides line up with TRBD1. The CDR3 consists of 15 residues. The junction had 9 bases not matched to a gene; V was cut back by 5 bases and J by 5 bases. The chain's CDR3 is CASSPQGLSHNEQFF. The DNA of the CDR3 is TGTGCCAGCAGTCCACAGGGGTTGAGCCACAATGAGCAGTTCTTC.

The rearrangement uses TRBV5-1 and TRBJ2-1, with 8 bases lining up with TRBD1. The V gene's germline CDR1 is SGHRS and CDR2 YFSETQ. The CDR3 runs to 16 residues. Losses at the gene ends were 5 bases for V and 5 bases for J; bases not matched to a gene: 12. The CDR3 DNA follows: TGCGCCAGCAGTCCATACCGGGACAGGTTTAACAATGAGCAGTTCTTC. Protein sequence: CASSPYRDRFNNEQFF. The variable domain in full, with the rest retrieved from reference TRBV5-1 and TRBJ2-1, is KAGVTQTPRYLIKTRGQQVTLSCSPISGHRSVSWYQQTPGQGLQFLFEYFSETQRNKGNFPGRFSGRQFSNSRSEMNVSTLELGDSALYLCASSPYRDRFNNEQFFGPGTRLTVL.

The chain joins TRBV4-3 to TRBJ1-6; D gene unclear. The CDR3 covers 17 residues. CDR1 LGHNA and CDR2 YSLEER come from the germline V gene. V dropped 0 bases and J dropped 4 bases, with 13 bases sitting between them. This CDR3 reads CASSQDRHSQYNSPLHF. For the CDR3, the DNA is TGCGCCAGCAGCCAAGACAGGCACAGCCAATATAATTCACCCCTCCACTTT.

In its sample, this clonotype was seen a few times. The chain employs TRBV5-1 and TRBJ2-7; 12 nucleotides align to TRBD2. Germline-derived CDR1 and CDR2 are SGHRS and YFSETQ. The trim removed 0 bases at V and 4 bases at J, leaving 2 bases unmatched. CDR3 length equals 15 residues. As DNA, the CDR3 is TGCGCCAGCAGCTTGGTCGGACTAGCGGGGTACGAGCAGTACTTC. This encodes CASSLVGLAGYEQYF.

The chain has TRBV7-3 and TRBJ2-3; D unclear. CDR3 length equals 13 residues. The V and J ends lost 5 bases and 6 bases respectively, with 12 bases between them. CDR1 and CDR2 (germline): SGHTA, FQGTGA. CDR3 coding DNA: TGTGCCAGCAGCCGCATAGGCATCGATACGCAGTATTTT. This sequence encodes CASSRIGIDTQYF.

The chain combines TRBV12-3 or TRBV12-4 with TRBJ2-7; 7 nucleotides match TRBD1. Trimming at V came to 1 base and at J to 3 bases, leaving 6 bases not matched to a gene. This CDR3 is built from 15 residues. The CDR3 here is CASSLEVGQRYEQYF. In nucleotides, the CDR3 is TGTGCCAGCAGTTTAGAGGTGGGACAGCGCTACGAGCAGTACTTC.

This clonotype was seen a few times. The chain combines TRBV20-1 with TRBJ2-1; unclear D gene. CDR1 is DFQATT, CDR2 SNEGSKA, per germline (reference sequence). There are 11 residues in the CDR3. The V end was cut by 6 bases, the J end by 8 bases, with 11 bases between. The CDR3 DNA reads as TGCAGTGCCCTTAAGCGCTATGAGCAGTTCTTC. Protein product: CSALKRYEQFF.

This sequence joins TRBV3-1 and TRBJ1-2, with no clear D. Germline CDR1 is LGHDT and CDR2 is YNNKEL (reference sequence). Between the trimmed V and J ends, which lost 0 bases and 3 bases, there was a span of 8 bases. The CDR3 is 14 residues long. This CDR3 is CASSQETEYYGYTF. CDR3 DNA: TGTGCCAGCAGCCAAGAAACGGAATACTATGGCTACACCTTC.

This rearrangement joins TRBV10-3 to TRBJ2-1, with unresolved D. The germline V and J ends were trimmed by 6 bases and 8 bases, with 17 bases remaining between them. The CDR3 sequence is 14 residues long. The germline CDR1 and CDR2 sequences are ENHRY and SYGVKD. In nucleotides, the CDR3 is TGTGCCATCAGGCTAGGGTCCGCTGGGGATGAGCAGTTCTTC. Translating gives CAIRLGSAGDEQFF.

V and J are TRBV29-1 and TRBJ2-7; tentative D call: TRBD2 (5 bases). V lost 0 bases and J lost 1, with 19 bases in between. In germline, CDR1 is SQVTM, CDR2 ANQGSEA. The CDR3 consists of 17 residues. This CDR3 reads CSVEDRGAGKRSYEQYF. The CDR3 coding sequence is TGCAGCGTTGAAGATAGAGGAGCCGGGAAGAGGTCCTACGAGCAGTACTTC.

The V gene is TRBV20-1, the J gene TRBJ1-1, with D possibly matching TRBD1 (6 bases). The CDR3 spans 13 residues. From germline, CDR1 is DFQATT and CDR2 SNEGSKA (reference sequence). Trimming pared 3 bases from V and 4 bases from J, leaving 12 bases between. This CDR3 is CSASGGRVTEAFF. The CDR3 DNA reads as TGCAGTGCTAGCGGGGGGCGCGTCACTGAAGCTTTCTTT.

Notes on this clonotype: At one end, the junction sequence differs from germline, possibly due to a read error. CDR3 protein: CASSRTDASSYNEQFF. The CDR3 DNA reads as TGTGCTAGCAGCCGGACGGACGCGAGCTCCTACAATGAGCAGTTCTTC. The rearrangement links TRBV7-7 to TRBJ2-1; D gene unclear. The CDR3 sequence is 16 residues long. CDR1 SSHAT and CDR2 FNYEAQ come from the germline V gene (reference sequence).

This chain uses TRBV2 with TRBJ2-3; D gene unclear. This CDR3 is built from 11 residues. Per the germline V gene, CDR1 is SNHLY and CDR2 is FYNNEI. V was trimmed by 9 bases and J by 5 bases, leaving 9 bases between them. Here the CDR3 DNA reads TGTGCCAGAACTTCAAGAGATACGCAGTATTTT. It encodes CARTSRDTQYF.

CDR3 DNA sequence: TGTGCCAGCAGCCGACCTGGGACGAACACTGAAGCTTTCTTT. It yields the protein CASSRPGTNTEAFF. J is TRBJ1-1 and V is TRBV6-5; D may be TRBD1 (5 bases). In germline, CDR1 is MNHEY, CDR2 SVGAGI. The CDR3 sequence is 14 residues long. The V end lost 6 bases, the J end lost 1 base, and 12 bases lay between the germline ends.

As to this clonotype: This CDR3 is missing its conserved last phenylalanine or tryptophan, likely due to a read error. The genes are TRBV4-1 and TRBJ1-5, with D uncertain. V dropped 0 bases and J dropped 2 bases, with 8 bases sitting between them. The CDR3 extends over 15 amino acids. Germline CDR1 MGHRA, CDR2 YSYEKL. Here the CDR3 DNA reads TGCGCCAGCAGCCAAGATTCAGTAGGCAATCAGCCCCAGCATTTG. Its translation: CASSQDSVGNQPQHL.

V gene TRBV2 combines with J gene TRBJ2-3, with 8 bases matching TRBD1. With 11 bases clipped from V and 1 base from J, the junction kept 5 bases outside the gene matches. CDR1 is SNHLY, CDR2 FYNNEI, per germline. The length of the CDR3 is 13 residues. CDR3 bases: TGTGCCGGGACGGGACAGGGCACAGATACGCAGTATTTT. Translating it yields CAGTGQGTDTQYF.

The chain employs TRBV3-1 and TRBJ2-5; possible D gene TRBD2, 6 bases. The ends were cut back, 0 bases at V and 5 bases at J, with 10 bases in the middle. The germline gives CDR1 LGHDT, CDR2 YNNKEL (reference sequence). This CDR3 spans 14 amino acids. For the CDR3, the DNA is TGTGCCAGCAGCCAAGATTCCGCGGGGGAGACCCAGTACTTC. Encoded protein: CASSQDSAGETQYF.

This clonotype was observed a few times. The chain uses TRBV7-2 and TRBJ2-5; 9 bases map to TRBD2. The CDR3 is 16 amino acids. Losses at the gene ends were 5 bases for V and 1 base for J; bases not matched to a gene: 8. Germline CDR1 and CDR2: SGHTA and FQGNSA. This CDR3 is CASSPSLAGSQETQYF. The CDR3, as DNA: TGTGCCAGCAGCCCCAGTCTAGCGGGGAGCCAAGAGACCCAGTACTTC.

This clonotype was seen only once. The chain joins TRBV29-1 to TRBJ2-1, with a possible D match to TRBD2 (6 bases). Between the trimmed V and J ends, which lost 6 bases and 0 bases, there was a span of 12 bases. Germline CDR1 is SQVTM and CDR2 is ANQGSEA. The CDR3 length is 14 residues. In DNA, the CDR3 is TGCAGCGTAGTAACCGGGAGCTCCTACAATGAGCAGTTCTTC. This gives the protein CSVVTGSSYNEQFF.

The chain uses TRBV7-6 and TRBJ2-7; possible D gene TRBD1, 6 bases. The J call is uncertain, as TRBJ2-5 better fits the DNA end. The germline gives CDR1 SGHVS, CDR2 FNYEAQ. This CDR3 is 16 amino acids long. CDR3 coding DNA: TGTGCCAGCAGCTTAGGAGGGACACTCAGGCGGGAGACCCAGTACTTC. Amino acid sequence: CASSLGGTLRRETQYF.

In regard to this clonotype: One end of the junction varies from germline; a read error may be responsible. V is TRBV20-1 and J is TRBJ2-6, with D maybe TRBD2 (6 bases). The germline gives CDR1 DFQATT, CDR2 SNEGSKA (reference sequence). The CDR3 has 15 amino acids. The CDR3 DNA is TGCAGTGCTAACTACGGAGGGACTGGGGCCAATGTCCTGACTTTC. Encoded protein: CSANYGGTGANVLTF.

The gene calls are TRBV20-1 and TRBJ2-3, with 8 bases lining up with TRBD2. V shed 3 bases and J 2 bases; nucleotides not matched to a gene: 10. CDR3 length equals 16 residues. Looked up from germline, CDR1 is DFQATT and CDR2 is SNEGSKA (reference sequence). The CDR3 loop is CSASGAFSGVTDTQYF. The CDR3 nucleotides read TGCAGTGCTAGCGGGGCTTTTAGCGGGGTCACAGATACGCAGTATTTT.

This clonotype was seen just once. V gene TRBV10-3 combines with J gene TRBJ1-1; 9 nucleotides agree with TRBD1. In germline, CDR1 is ENHRY, CDR2 SYGVKD. The length of the CDR3 is 14 residues. V dropped 5 bases and J dropped 4; count of bases not matched to a gene: 5. The CDR3 loop is CAISLDRGTTEAFF. In DNA form, the CDR3 reads TGTGCCATCAGTTTAGACAGGGGGACCACTGAAGCTTTCTTT.

This chain links TRBV20-1 with TRBJ2-3, with 7 nucleotides matching TRBD2. In germline, CDR1 is DFQATT, CDR2 SNEGSKA (reference sequence). The trim removed 4 bases at V and 1 base at J, leaving 2 bases unmatched. CDR3 length equals 13 residues. In nucleotides, the CDR3 is TGCAGTGCTATGACTAGCCGCACAGATACGCAGTATTTT. Protein sequence: CSAMTSRTDTQYF.

Only a few counts were recorded for this clonotype. The CDR3 is CASSAPTSNEQFF. The CDR3 coding sequence is TGTGCCAGCAGCGCACCCACGAGCAATGAGCAGTTCTTC. The V gene is TRBV9, the J gene TRBJ2-1; D remains unclear. The V end was cut by 3 bases, the J end by 6 bases, with 10 bases between. The CDR3 covers 13 residues. CDR1 and CDR2 from the germline V gene are SGDLS and YYNGEE.

The chain joins TRBV27 to TRBJ2-7; 8 bases fit TRBD1. Germline V gene data show CDR1 as MNHEY and CDR2 as SMNVEV (reference sequence). Trimming cost V 4 bases and J 5 bases; bases outside gene matches: 10. This CDR3 spans 15 amino acids. The CDR3 spells CASSSPGGAKDEQYF. The CDR3 bases are TGTGCCAGCAGTTCCCCAGGGGGCGCAAAGGACGAGCAGTACTTC.